This passage covers 15 T cell receptor beta chains from one sample sequenced in a study of blood T cell repertoires in COVID-19. Clones were sequenced by immunoSEQ multiplex PCR, and TCRdb holds only the in-frame ones, with some missing. Among 85,000 to 120,000 clones listed, about 90% were seen once. The sample consisted of peripheral blood. These receptors all stem from a man aged 45-65 years with active COVID-19.

The chain carries TRBV6-6 and TRBJ2-2, with TRBD1 matching 8 bases. The germline gives CDR1 MNHNY, CDR2 SVGAGI (reference sequence). Trimming at V came to 2 bases and at J to 8 bases, leaving 7 bases not matched to a gene. This CDR3 is built from 15 residues. CDR3 loop: CASSYPVQGAGELFF. The CDR3 DNA reads TGTGCCAGCAGTTACCCGGTGCAGGGGGCAGGGGAGCTGTTTTTT.

The rearrangement joins TRBV19 to TRBJ1-5; D is uncertain. The CDR3 covers 13 residues. Germline values: CDR1 LNHDA, CDR2 SQIVND (reference sequence). V dropped 7 bases and J dropped 6 bases, with 13 bases sitting between them. CDR3 coding DNA: TGTGCCAGTAACCCGGACCGGGGTCAGCCCCAGCATTTT. This sequence encodes CASNPDRGQPQHF.

This chain joins TRBV24-1 and TRBJ1-2; a weak D match, TRBD1 (5 bases). CDR1 and CDR2 (germline): KGHDR, SFDVKD. V shed 2 bases and J shed 3 bases, with 9 bases lying between them. CDR3 length: 14 residues. CDR3 in DNA: TGTGCCACCAGTGATTCGGGCAGGGACTATGGCTACACCTTC. Its protein product is CATSDSGRDYGYTF.

The chain uses TRBV10-3 and TRBJ2-7; D is ambiguous. CDR1 is ENHRY, CDR2 SYGVKD, per germline. Trimming took 7 bases from V and 3 from J, leaving 13 bases between them. The CDR3 covers 13 residues. The CDR3: CAINRGQDYEQYF. Written as DNA, the CDR3 is TGTGCCATCAATCGTGGCCAAGACTACGAGCAGTACTTC.

The gene calls are TRBV2 and TRBJ2-7; 9 bases are a match to TRBD1. The CDR3 extends over 14 amino acids. Germline assignment: CDR1 SNHLY and CDR2 FYNNEI. Trimming at V came to 6 bases and at J to 1 base, leaving 4 bases not matched to a gene. The CDR3 bases are TGTGCCAGCAGGGGGACAGGGATTTCCTACGAGCAGTACTTC. Translated: CASRGTGISYEQYF.

This rearrangement joins TRBV11-2 to TRBJ1-1; D is ambiguous. V lost 5 bases and J 0 bases, leaving 10 bases between the germline ends. This CDR3 region has 14 residues. Germline CDR1 SGHAT, CDR2 FQNNGV. This chain's CDR3 is CASSPGNLNTEAFF. CDR3 bases: TGTGCCAGCAGCCCGGGGAACCTGAACACTGAAGCTTTCTTT.

This chain connects TRBV13 to TRBJ2-7, with 7 bases that match TRBD1. Germline V gene data show CDR1 as PRHDT and CDR2 as FYEKMQ (reference sequence). Losses at the gene ends were 4 bases for V and 4 bases for J; bases not matched to a gene: 7. The CDR3 extends over 14 amino acids. The CDR3 region has the DNA TGTGCCAGCAGCTATGGACAGGATTCATACGAGCAGTACTTC. Translated: CASSYGQDSYEQYF.

The chain employs TRBV10-3 and TRBJ1-4, with TRBD1 matching 9 bases. In germline, CDR1 is ENHRY, CDR2 SYGVKD. V shed 10 bases, J shed 5 bases, and the junction held 8 bases outside the gene matches. This CDR3 spans 14 amino acids. CDR3 loop: CATRRDRENEKLFF. For the CDR3, the DNA is TGTGCCACCCGCAGGGACAGGGAAAATGAAAAACTGTTTTTT.

This chain uses TRBV12-3 or TRBV12-4 with TRBJ2-2; D not resolved. Between the trimmed V and J ends, which lost 3 bases and 7 bases, there was a span of 6 bases. There are 12 residues in the CDR3. The DNA for the CDR3 is TGTGCCAGCAGTTTTTTTTACGGGGAGCTGTTTTTT. Its translation is CASSFFYGELFF.

The chain is built from TRBV5-1 and TRBJ2-1, with 7 bases aligning to TRBD2. Germline values: CDR1 SGHRS, CDR2 YFSETQ. This CDR3 has 16 residues. The ends lost 4 bases at V and 0 bases at J; junction bases unmatched: 7. CDR3 in DNA: TGCGCCAGCAGCCTCTTAGCGGGCCGCTCCTACAATGAGCAGTTCTTC. Translated: CASSLLAGRSYNEQFF.

J is TRBJ1-6 and V is TRBV7-2; D ambiguous. The CDR3 length is 13 residues. Trimming stripped 4 bases from V and 7 bases from J, with 8 bases between. Germline-derived CDR1 and CDR2 are SGHTA and FQGNSA. Here the CDR3 DNA reads TGTGCCAGCAGCTCACTACCCAATTCACCCCTCCACTTT. This gives the protein CASSSLPNSPLHF.

This clone was detected only once. This specimen includes other DNA sequences encoding the same CDR3. The CDR3 DNA sequence: TGTGCCAGCAGCCCGTCCGGACTACAAGAGACCCAGTACTTC. This gives the protein CASSPSGLQETQYF. J is TRBJ2-5 and V is TRBV3-1 (or the pseudogene TRBV3-2), with D perhaps matching TRBD2 (6 bases). Trimming removed 4 bases at V and 2 bases at J, with 11 bases between. The germline CDR1 and CDR2 sequences are LGHDT and YNNKEL (reference sequence). This CDR3 region has 14 residues.

The V gene is TRBV4-2, the J gene TRBJ1-1; a weak D match, TRBD1 (6 bases). V lost 5 bases and J lost 6, with 16 bases in between. This CDR3 contains 14 residues. From germline, CDR1 is LGHNA and CDR2 YNFKEQ. In nucleotides, the CDR3 is TGTGCCAGCAGCTCAATGCGGGGGGCCGCTGAAGCTTTCTTT. It translates to CASSSMRGAAEAFF.

The chain employs TRBV6-5 and TRBJ1-1, with D uncertain. V lost 1 base and J lost 1, with 7 bases in between. Germline V lookup: CDR1 MNHEY, CDR2 SVGAGI. CDR3 length equals 14 residues. The CDR3 DNA is TGTGCCAGCAGTTACTTTCGAGGGAACACTGAAGCTTTCTTT. Its protein is CASSYFRGNTEAFF.

J is TRBJ2-5 and V is TRBV5-4, with 8 bases matching TRBD2. This CDR3 has 18 amino acids. Germline assignment: CDR1 SGHNT and CDR2 YYREEE (reference sequence). Losses at the gene ends were 4 bases for V and 5 bases for J; bases not matched to a gene: 19. The CDR3 loop is CASSRDPGLEFPRETQYF. CDR3 coding DNA: TGTGCCAGCAGCAGAGATCCGGGACTAGAATTTCCGAGGGAGACCCAGTACTTC.